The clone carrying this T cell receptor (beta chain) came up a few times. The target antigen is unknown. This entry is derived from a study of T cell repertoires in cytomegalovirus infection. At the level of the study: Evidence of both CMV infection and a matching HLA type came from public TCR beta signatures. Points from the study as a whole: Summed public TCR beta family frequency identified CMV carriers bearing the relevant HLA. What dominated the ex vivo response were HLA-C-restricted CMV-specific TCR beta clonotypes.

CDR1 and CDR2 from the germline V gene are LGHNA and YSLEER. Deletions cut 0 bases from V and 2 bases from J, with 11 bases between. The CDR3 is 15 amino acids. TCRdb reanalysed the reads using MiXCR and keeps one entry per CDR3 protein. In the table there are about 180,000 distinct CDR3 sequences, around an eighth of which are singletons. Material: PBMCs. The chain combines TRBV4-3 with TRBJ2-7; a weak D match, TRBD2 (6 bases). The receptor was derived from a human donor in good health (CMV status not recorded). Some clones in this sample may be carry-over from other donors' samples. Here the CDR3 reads CASSQEIGSPYEQYF. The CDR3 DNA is TGCGCCAGCAGCCAAGAAATCGGGAGCCCCTACGAGCAGTACTTC.